Below, one T cell receptor beta chain is given with its context. Its antigen remains unknown. Germline CDR1 is SGDLS and CDR2 is YYNGEE. Trimming took off 4 bases at V and 4 bases at J, with 11 bases between the two ends. The CDR3 contains 14 residues. The source of the sample is a study of cytomegalovirus exposure and HLA in healthy donors. Whole-study context: Both the approximately 120 validation repertoires and the roughly 700 first-cohort repertoires used the same platform, as reported by a later analysis. Overall study findings and caveats: Cytomegalovirus-associated TCR beta chains were listed, numbering more than 150.

Sequenced by immunoSEQ multiplex PCR; TCRdb stores in-frame clones only, minus some. The table has about 140,000 clones, roughly nine tenths seen once. The clonotype comes from a man aged 18 to 29 in good health and CMV-seronegative. Sequencing was carried out using PBMCs. The chain links TRBV9 to TRBJ1-4; the D gene is possibly TRBD1 (5 bases). The CDR3 DNA reads TGTGCCAGCAGCCCCTCGGGGGGTAATGAAAAACTGTTTTTT. This encodes CASSPSGGNEKLFF.